A selection of T cell receptor beta chains follows, all from one sample in a study of blood T cells in healthy people across ages. One entry per CDR3 protein results from TCRdb running MiXCR on the 5' RACE reads. The data contain hundreds of thousands of distinct CDR3 sequences, roughly 52% of them seen just once; the ten biggest clones take up roughly 13%. The sequencing sample was made of blood. The receptors were sampled from a man aged 25-45 years in good health. Both conserved end residues are part of each CDR3. The size entry is marked missing in some rows and otherwise reads once, few, many or a size class.

V: TRBV6-2/TRBV6-3
size: many
CDR3: CASRLDRKSYNEQFF

V: TRBV7-2
size: -
CDR3: CASSMTGQPQHF

V: TRBV4-2
size: few
CDR3: CASSQAQISNQPQHF

V: TRBV28
size: -
CDR3: CASRATGGHQPQHF

V: TRBV20-1
size: -
CDR3: CSARAVGLAGGHDFQYF

V: TRBV12-3/TRBV12-4
size: many
CDR3: CASSRDEDQPQHF

V: TRBV7-9
size: few
CDR3: CASSLAETLTGYTF

V: TRBV2
size: -
CDR3: CASSVGQVSNQPQHF

V: TRBV6-5
size: few
CDR3: CASSSDSLADTQYF

V: TRBV7-2
size: -
CDR3: CASSAFGGPTSGQETQYF

V: TRBV5-5
size: -
CDR3: CASSLAIGGGSYEQYF

V: TRBV10-3
size: -
CDR3: CAISEQLSGANVLTF

V: TRBV12-3/TRBV12-4
size: -
CDR3: CASSFPGLASADAQYF

V: TRBV6-1
size: few
CDR3: CASSEVDYTF

V: TRBV5-1
size: few
CDR3: CASSLGVSEETQYF

V: TRBV9
size: once
CDR3: CASSVAGVDEQFF

V: TRBV4-1
size: -
CDR3: CASSQVTSIEQYF

V: TRBV6-1
size: few
CDR3: CASRGQGKITDTQYF

V: TRBV5-1
size: -
CDR3: CASSLGLVAEQFF

V: TRBV4-3
size: -
CDR3: CASSQDLMRAETQYF

V: TRBV12-3/TRBV12-4
size: -
CDR3: CASTPSSSYEQYF

V: TRBV28
size: -
CDR3: CASSLVTGVANQPQHF

V: TRBV6-2/TRBV6-3
size: many
CDR3: CASSYYSGVTYEQYF

V: TRBV6-5
size: few
CDR3: CASSMSQVTTDTQYF

V: TRBV6-2/TRBV6-3
size: -
CDR3: CASRDDRDGAEAFF

V: TRBV21-1
size: -
CDR3: CASSRRSGCRDEQFF

V: TRBV12-3/TRBV12-4
size: -
CDR3: CASRSQGAGQPQHF

V: TRBV11-1
size: -
CDR3: CASSSRLEETQYF

V: TRBV4-1
size: -
CDR3: CASSQDRGISDEKLFF

V: TRBV28
size: many
CDR3: CASSFSGNGQPQHF

V: TRBV15
size: few
CDR3: CATSSRGGANEKLFF

V: TRBV5-4
size: -
CDR3: CASSPRDDGEQYF

V: TRBV2
size: -
CDR3: CASSEGGRNSPPHF

V: TRBV27
size: -
CDR3: CASSLRLGMNTEAFF

V: TRBV20-1
size: -
CDR3: CSATPGQGVRAQPQHF

V: TRBV4-2
size: few
CDR3: CASSQVGSSGGSYEQYF

V: TRBV20-1
size: few
CDR3: CSAILWVPYNEQFF

V: TRBV6-6
size: -
CDR3: CASSGGLAPYNEQFF

V: TRBV11-2
size: -
CDR3: CASSLDSGIRAFF

V: TRBV12-3/TRBV12-4
size: -
CDR3: CASSTGQGLQETQYF

V: TRBV12-3/TRBV12-4
size: -
CDR3: CASREGTGVQPQHF

V: TRBV2
size: few
CDR3: CASSDLPGETQYF

V: TRBV29-1
size: -
CDR3: CSAAVGTGSADTQYF

V: TRBV6-5
size: -
CDR3: CASSYSRLAGQFIDTQYF

V: TRBV4-3
size: many
CDR3: CASSQSSGGPTDTQYF

V: TRBV20-1
size: -
CDR3: CSAARDRVINEQFF

V: TRBV5-1
size: -
CDR3: CANSFIAATYEQYF

V: TRBV20-1
size: few
CDR3: CSAGGHTNSPLHF

V: TRBV7-9
size: few
CDR3: CASSTNRGDYYTEAFF

V: TRBV10-3
size: -
CDR3: CAISEKKPAGEETQYF

V: TRBV7-9
size: few
CDR3: CASSLAQGHEQYF

V: TRBV4-1
size: few
CDR3: CASSQGWGGNTEAFF

V: TRBV11-1
size: -
CDR3: CASSRPGTSGGLNEQFF

V: TRBV6-1
size: few
CDR3: CASGATTYNEQFF